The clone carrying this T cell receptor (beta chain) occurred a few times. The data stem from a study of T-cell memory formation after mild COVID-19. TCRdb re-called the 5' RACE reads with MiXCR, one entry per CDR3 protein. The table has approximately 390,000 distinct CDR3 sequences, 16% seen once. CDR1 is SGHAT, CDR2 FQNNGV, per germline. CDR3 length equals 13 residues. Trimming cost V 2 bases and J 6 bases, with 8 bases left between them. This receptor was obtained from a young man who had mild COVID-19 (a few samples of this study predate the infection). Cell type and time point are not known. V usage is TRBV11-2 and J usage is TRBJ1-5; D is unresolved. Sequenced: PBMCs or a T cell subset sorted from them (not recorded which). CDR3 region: CASSLTYAQPQHF. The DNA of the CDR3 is TGTGCCAGCAGCTTAACGTACGCTCAGCCCCAGCATTTT.